The clone carrying this TCR beta chain has a handful of counts. Antigen specificity is unknown. The record originates from a study of cytomegalovirus exposure and HLA in healthy donors. The study's findings and limits: A later analysis found most CMV-associated TCR beta chains apparently HLA-restricted.

PCR was performed using 60 Vbeta and 13 Jbeta primers. The repertoire was sequenced with immunoSEQ multiplex PCR; TCRdb's copy has only in-frame clones and lacks some. The table records 90,000 to 120,000 clones, 65% to 85% of them present only once. Looked up from germline, CDR1 is MRHNA and CDR2 is SNTAGT. V shed 3 bases and J 8 bases; nucleotides not matched to a gene: 4. CDR3 length: 13 amino acids. This sequence originates from a man younger than 35 in good health and CMV-seronegative. This rearrangement joins TRBV6-4 to TRBJ1-2; 9 nucleotides line up with TRBD1. The sequenced sample was PBMCs. The CDR3 spells CASSDTGGWGYTF. The CDR3 nucleotides are TGTGCCAGCAGTGATACAGGGGGCTGGGGCTACACCTTC.